Below, 29 T cell receptor beta chains from the same sample are listed, as sequenced in a study of T cells in Graves' hyperthyroidism and ophthalmopathy. Researchers amplified the TCR beta CDR3 regions from RNA transcripts. The primer set for the first-round RT-PCR of the TCR CDR3 was HTBI. TCRdb re-called the multiplex PCR reads with MiXCR, one entry per CDR3 protein. Here the sample spans 340,000 or so distinct CDR3 sequences, approximately 15% being singletons. Sequencing was performed on blood. All receptors come from a man younger than 40 with Graves' hyperthyroidism.

Ten or more counts support this clonotype. The CDR3 is CSARIRRRPSETDTQYF. The CDR3, as DNA: TGCAGTGCTAGAATAAGGAGGCGGCCTAGCGAAACAGATACGCAGTATTTT. The chain is built from TRBV20-1 and TRBJ2-3, with D tentatively TRBD2 (6 bases). The CDR3 has 17 residues. Germline V gene data show CDR1 as DFQATT and CDR2 as SNEGSKA (reference sequence). V was clipped by 2 bases and J by 3 bases, with 21 bases between them.

This clonotype was seen more than once but under ten times. The genes are TRBV19 and TRBJ2-3; 9 positions agree with TRBD2. CDR3 length: 13 residues. Germline assignment: CDR1 LNHDA and CDR2 SQIVND (reference sequence). With 6 bases clipped from V and 5 bases from J, the junction kept 3 bases outside the gene matches. The chain's CDR3 is CASSGGREDTQYF. In DNA, the CDR3 is TGTGCCAGTAGCGGCGGGAGGGAAGATACGCAGTATTTT.

This clonotype was seen only a few times. This sequence joins TRBV27 and TRBJ1-2, with a tentative D call TRBD1 (5 bases). The V gene lost 4 bases and the J gene lost 3 bases, with 9 bases spanning the gap. Looked up from germline, CDR1 is MNHEY and CDR2 is SMNVEV (reference sequence). The CDR3 has 13 residues. CDR3 protein: CASSWGGDYGYTF. The CDR3 DNA reads as TGTGCCAGCAGTTGGGGGGGGGACTATGGCTACACCTTC.

In this sample, this clonotype turned up a few times. V gene TRBV6-1 combines with J gene TRBJ1-1; 8 bases match TRBD1. The CDR3 spans 14 residues. CDR1 MNHNS and CDR2 SASEGT come from the germline V gene. V shed 5 bases, J shed 7 bases, and the junction held 9 bases outside the gene matches. CDR3 sequence (DNA): TGTGCCAGCAGTTCAACAGGGGGGTTCAGTGAAGCTTTCTTT. As protein: CASSSTGGFSEAFF.

CDR3 in amino acids: CASSPRLARTPDTQYF. For the CDR3, the DNA is TGTGCCAGCAGCCCCCGGCTAGCGAGGACTCCAGATACGCAGTATTTT. The chain carries TRBV11-2 and TRBJ2-3, with D possibly matching TRBD2 (6 bases). The germline gives CDR1 SGHAT, CDR2 FQNNGV. CDR3 length: 16 residues. Trimming left V 5 bases short and J 4 bases short, with 19 bases between.

V and J are TRBV18 and TRBJ1-1, with unresolved D. This CDR3 has 15 residues. Germline V lookup: CDR1 KGHSH, CDR2 LQKENI. V lost 3 bases and J 4 bases, leaving 15 bases between the germline ends. In nucleotides, the CDR3 is TGTGCCAGCTCACCCAGACCGATCCTGAGCACTGAAGCTTTCTTT. Translating it yields CASSPRPILSTEAFF.

This clonotype was seen at least ten times. V gene TRBV2 combines with J gene TRBJ1-5; D unresolved. The CDR3 has 14 residues. Trimming took 3 bases from V and 7 from J, leaving 13 bases between them. Germline CDR1 is SNHLY and CDR2 is FYNNEI. In DNA form, the CDR3 reads TGTGCCAGCAGTGATGGGAGCAGCGGGCAGCCCCAGCATTTT. Its translation: CASSDGSSGQPQHF.

The J gene is TRBJ2-7, the V gene TRBV20-1, with D unresolved. CDR3 length: 13 amino acids. In germline, CDR1 is DFQATT, CDR2 SNEGSKA (reference sequence). Trimming pared 0 bases from V and 2 bases from J, leaving 8 bases between. The CDR3 here is CSAREWTTYEQYF. CDR3 sequence (DNA): TGCAGTGCTAGAGAATGGACGACCTACGAGCAGTACTTC.

This clonotype was detected ten times or more. The V and J genes are TRBV28 and TRBJ1-5; 9 nucleotides line up with TRBD1. This CDR3 contains 16 residues. The ends lost 5 bases at V and 7 bases at J; junction bases unmatched: 12. Germline V lookup: CDR1 MDHEN, CDR2 SYDVKM. The CDR3 region is CASSTPGTGFGQPQHF. In DNA, the CDR3 is TGTGCCAGCAGTACCCCCGGGACAGGGTTCGGCCAGCCCCAGCATTTT. The full variable domain, rest sourced from reference TRBV28 and TRBJ1-5, is DVKVTQSSRYLVKRTGEKVFLECVQDMDHENMFWYRQDPGLGLRLIYFSYDVKMKEKGDIPEGYSVSREKKERFSLILESASTNQTSMYLCASSTPGTGFGQPQHFGDGTRLSIL.

The rearrangement links TRBV3-1 to TRBJ2-1; the match to TRBD1 covers 7 bases. CDR1 is LGHDT, CDR2 YNNKEL, per germline (reference sequence). Germline trimming cut 3 bases from V and 7 bases from J; bases unmatched to any gene: 6. The CDR3 is 14 amino acids. The CDR3 loop is CASSHSDRANEQFF. The CDR3 coding sequence is TGTGCCAGCAGCCATAGCGACAGGGCGAATGAGCAGTTCTTC.

With respect to this clonotype: The conserved final phenylalanine or tryptophan is absent from the CDR3, which likely points to a read error. The V and J genes are TRBV28 and TRBJ1-1, with D possibly TRBD1 on 6 matching bases. The CDR3 sequence is 17 residues long. V lost 3 bases to trimming and J lost 1 base, with 18 bases between them. Per the germline V gene, CDR1 is MDHEN and CDR2 is SYDVKM. The CDR3 sequence is CASSLSRGAGANTEAFL. The CDR3 DNA reads as TGTGCCAGCAGTTTGTCACGGGGGGCAGGGGCGAACACTGAAGCTTTCCTT.

This clonotype was picked up many times. The chain has TRBV9 and TRBJ1-6; D call uncertain. The V gene lost 3 bases and the J gene lost 5 bases, with 3 bases spanning the gap. The CDR3 has 12 amino acids. Germline V gene data show CDR1 as SGDLS and CDR2 as YYNGEE. CDR3 residues: CASSGDNSPLHF. The DNA of the CDR3 is TGTGCCAGCAGCGGGGATAATTCACCCCTCCACTTT.

This clonotype was recorded at least ten times. As DNA, the CDR3 is TGTGCCAGCTCACCACAATCCCACACTAATGAAAAACTGTTTTTT. It specifies CASSPQSHTNEKLFF. This chain joins TRBV18 and TRBJ1-4; D gene unclear. Germline loops: CDR1 KGHSH, CDR2 LQKENI. The CDR3 contains 15 residues. V was cut by 1 base and J by 2 bases, with 8 bases left in between.

The sample holds many counts of this clonotype. This chain links TRBV11-3 with TRBJ1-1, with TRBD1 matching 8 bases. This CDR3 spans 12 amino acids. CDR1 is SGHNT and CDR2 is YENEEA in the germline V gene. With V trimmed by 5 bases and J by 8 bases, 4 bases remained unmatched. The CDR3 DNA reads TGTGCCAGCAGCCTCCGGGACAGGGAAGCTTTCTTT. It codes for CASSLRDREAFF.

This clonotype has ten or more counts. V gene TRBV24-1 combines with J gene TRBJ2-2, with D unresolved. The ends were cut back, 4 bases at V and 7 bases at J, with 6 bases in the middle. Germline V gives CDR1 KGHDR, CDR2 SFDVKD. The CDR3 covers 12 residues. The CDR3 loop is CATSDTIGELFF. Written as DNA, the CDR3 is TGTGCCACCAGTGACACCATCGGGGAGCTGTTTTTT.

Turning to this clonotype: With a much larger clone just one base away, this may be a read error. The chain recombines TRBV20-1 with TRBJ2-5, with 10 bases that match TRBD2. The junction had 13 bases not matched to a gene; V was cut back by 4 bases and J by 5 bases. The CDR3 consists of 16 residues. Germline CDR1 reads DFQATT; CDR2 reads SNEGSKA (reference sequence). CDR3 residues: CSATGGSGRSGETQYF. CDR3 coding DNA: TGCAGTGCTACAGGGGGTAGCGGGAGGAGCGGGGAGACCCAGTACTTC.

The chain carries TRBV29-1 and TRBJ2-3; D is unclear. Germline CDR1 reads SQVTM; CDR2 reads ANQGSEA. Trimming removed 7 bases at V and 8 bases at J, with 10 bases between. The CDR3 runs 10 residues. CDR3 sequence: CSGGWVTQYF. The CDR3 bases are TGCAGCGGGGGTTGGGTTACGCAGTATTTT.

Ten or more counts support this clonotype. The rearrangement joins TRBV5-6 to TRBJ2-1, with 10 nucleotides matching TRBD1. V shed 7 bases, J shed 9 bases, and the junction held 7 bases outside the gene matches. The CDR3 is made up of 13 amino acids. CDR1 is SGHDT, CDR2 YYEEEE, per germline. The CDR3 coding sequence is TGTGCCAGCGGGATCCGGGACAGGGGTGAGCAGTTCTTC. Translating it yields CASGIRDRGEQFF.

This clonotype was counted only a few times. V gene TRBV12-3 or TRBV12-4 combines with J gene TRBJ2-1; D is perhaps TRBD2 (6 bases). Trimming cost V 6 bases and J 3 bases, with 21 bases left between them. There are 17 residues in the CDR3. The chain's CDR3 is CASSTMGISGFYNEQFF. The CDR3, as DNA: TGTGCCAGCAGCACTATGGGGATTAGCGGTTTCTACAATGAGCAGTTCTTC.

The sample holds a few counts of this clonotype. The germline gene is not matched at one end of the junction; a read error may be the cause. The chain carries TRBV12-3 or TRBV12-4 and TRBJ2-2; 9 bases are shared with TRBD2. The CDR3 runs to 17 residues. The CDR3 spells CTSSLGGRLAGTGELFF. CDR3 DNA: TGTACCAGCAGTTTGGGTGGGCGGCTAGCGGGGACCGGGGAGCTGTTTTTT.

As regards this clonotype: Being one base from a much bigger clone, this may be a read error. The J gene is TRBJ2-2, the V gene TRBV6-5, with D tentatively TRBD2 (5 bases). This CDR3 has 15 amino acids. V was shortened by 7 bases and J by 6 bases, with 18 bases between the two germline ends. In germline, CDR1 is MNHEY, CDR2 SVGAGI. CDR3 in amino acids: CASTLATERAGELFF. Here the CDR3 DNA reads TGTGCCAGCACTCTAGCTACAGAACGAGCCGGGGAGCTGTTTTTT.

This clonotype was seen only a few times. V usage is TRBV19 and J usage is TRBJ1-6; possible D gene TRBD1, 5 bases. Germline V lookup: CDR1 LNHDA, CDR2 SQIVND (reference sequence). The CDR3 contains 15 residues. Trimming cost V 5 bases and J 8 bases, with 16 bases left between them. The CDR3: CASSSGLEKYSPLHF. The DNA of the CDR3 is TGTGCCAGTAGTTCAGGGCTGGAAAAGTATTCACCCCTCCACTTT.

V is TRBV9 and J is TRBJ1-1; D remains unclear. This CDR3 has 13 residues. Germline V gene data show CDR1 as SGDLS and CDR2 as YYNGEE. V lost 4 bases and J lost 6, with 13 bases in between. CDR3 amino acids: CASSPRMDAEAFF. CDR3 DNA sequence: TGTGCCAGCAGCCCGCGGATGGATGCTGAAGCTTTCTTT.

This clonotype was seen at least ten times. In DNA, the CDR3 is TGTGCCACCAGTGACCCCAGAGACGCTAGCACAGATACGCAGTATTTT. It is translated as CATSDPRDASTDTQYF. This chain uses TRBV24-1 with TRBJ2-3; D uncertain. Germline CDR1 is KGHDR and CDR2 is SFDVKD. The CDR3 covers 16 residues. Trimming pared 4 bases from V and 0 bases from J, leaving 13 bases between.

This clonotype was recorded at least ten times. The chain carries TRBV6-2 or TRBV6-3 and TRBJ2-1, with 9 bases lining up with TRBD2. With 10 bases clipped from V and 4 bases from J, the junction kept 5 bases outside the gene matches. In germline, CDR1 is MNHEY, CDR2 SVGEGT. This CDR3 region has 13 residues. This CDR3 is CATRLAVYNEQFF. The CDR3 bases are TGTGCCACCCGACTAGCGGTTTACAATGAGCAGTTCTTC.

A few counts support this clonotype. The chain is built from TRBV4-1 and TRBJ2-2; no definite D call. Trimming stripped 5 bases from V and 5 bases from J, with 18 bases between. The CDR3 is 16 amino acids. The V gene's germline CDR1 is MGHRA and CDR2 YSYEKL. The CDR3 nucleotides are TGCGCCAGCAGCGGCGGAGCCCCTCAAGGGACCGGGGAGCTGTTTTTT. Translation gives CASSGGAPQGTGELFF.

This clonotype was counted only a few times. V and J are TRBV11-2 and TRBJ2-2; 7 bases align to TRBD1. The ends lost 6 bases at V and 15 bases at J; junction bases unmatched: 22. There are 16 residues in the CDR3. Germline V gives CDR1 SGHAT, CDR2 FQNNGV. The CDR3 here is CASRSLSTGAREGMFF. The CDR3 DNA sequence: TGTGCCAGCAGGTCCCTCTCCACAGGGGCTCGGGAAGGCATGTTTTTT.

The J gene is TRBJ2-7, the V gene TRBV6-1; 9 positions match TRBD1. Germline V gene data show CDR1 as MNHNS and CDR2 as SASEGT. This CDR3 region has 14 residues. V was clipped by 5 bases and J by 7 bases; unmatched bases: 9. CDR3 nucleotide sequence: TGTGCCAGCAGTCCGGACAGGGGAGGAGGGGAGCAGTACTTC. As protein: CASSPDRGGGEQYF.

This clonotype was seen many times. This chain connects TRBV2 to TRBJ2-7; D gene ambiguous. Germline CDR1 is SNHLY and CDR2 is FYNNEI. V was cut by 2 bases and J by 9 bases, with 11 bases left in between. This CDR3 has 12 residues. The CDR3 DNA sequence: TGTGCCAGCAGTGAAAGTCCGATGGGGCAGTACTTC. Translated: CASSESPMGQYF.